The rows below give T cell receptor beta chains drawn from one sample of a study of identical twins. TCRdb called the 5' RACE reads again in MiXCR, with one record for every CDR3 protein. The sample lists hundreds of thousands of distinct CDR3 sequences, 8.5% to 9.5% seen once, with around 0.98% in the top ten. These same records also appear under a second study, on yellow fever vaccine responses in identical twins.

The sequenced sample consisted of PBMCs. Receptors were obtained from a woman aged 18-35 years in good health. Each CDR3 is given without its conserved first and last residue. A D gene is named only where the DNA matches it firmly.

D | J | V | CDR3
TRBD1 | TRBJ2-7 | TRBV28 | ASSTTGVSSYEQY
- | TRBJ2-1 | TRBV11-2 | ASSSTLIAAYNEQF
- | TRBJ2-2 | TRBV7-9 | ASSQLKNTGELF
TRBD2 | TRBJ2-1 | TRBV18 | ASSRRATSGVGEQF
- | TRBJ1-2 | TRBV6-1 | ASSEATRSGYT
- | TRBJ2-7 | TRBV6-1 | ASTQTAKGLYEQY
- | TRBJ2-1 | TRBV5-1 | ASSGSGQGGNNEQF
TRBD2 | TRBJ2-2 | TRBV7-9 | ASSYPSGENTGELF
TRBD1 | TRBJ1-1 | TRBV29-1 | SVEDLDRASTNTEAF
- | TRBJ2-4 | TRBV29-1 | SVDDVSGVKNIQY
- | TRBJ2-7 | TRBV10-3 | AISASGGGSYEQY
- | TRBJ1-1 | TRBV5-1 | ASSFRAEYTEAF
TRBD1 | TRBJ1-2 | TRBV4-1 | ASSYPGTGIFGYT
- | TRBJ2-7 | TRBV4-1 | ASSQNIGSSYEQY
- | TRBJ2-5 | TRBV6-1 | ASREQESYQETQY
TRBD2 | TRBJ2-1 | TRBV13 | ASSPGLAGDFEWAGDFDEQF
TRBD2 | TRBJ2-1 | TRBV3-1 | ASSQAGSGSLTGTEQF
TRBD1 | TRBJ1-2 | TRBV11-2 | ASSRDRNYGYT
TRBD2 | TRBJ2-7 | TRBV11-2 | ASSRSGATYEQY
TRBD2 | TRBJ2-1 | TRBV6-2/TRBV6-3 | ASSYSIIGSGGRNEQF
TRBD2 | TRBJ2-7 | TRBV29-1 | SVVELAGGTTFYEQY
TRBD2 | TRBJ2-7 | TRBV7-2 | ASRLAGGRTYEQY
TRBD1 | TRBJ1-5 | TRBV6-6 | ASDGQVGQPQH
- | TRBJ2-3 | TRBV5-1 | ASTLDGSTDTQY
- | TRBJ2-1 | TRBV10-3 | AISERHEQF
TRBD1 | TRBJ2-7 | TRBV6-5 | ASSSGQGENYEQY
TRBD2 | TRBJ2-7 | TRBV5-1 | ASSLALRGGYEQY
- | TRBJ1-5 | TRBV21-1 | ASSKKTAPNQPQH
TRBD1 | TRBJ2-1 | TRBV24-1 | ATSDLAGGYYNEQF